This TCR beta chain was captured by sequencing in a study of cytomegalovirus exposure and HLA in healthy donors. With 4 bases removed from V and 4 bases from J, the gap between germline ends came to 5 bases. Germline V gene data show CDR1 as MNHNY and CDR2 as SVGAGI (reference sequence). The CDR3 length is 11 residues. General study points: Across all donors, roughly uniform sequencing depth was an assumption of the presence/absence analyses. Researchers reported in a later analysis that common viral pathogens appeared linked to several top clusters.

Use of 60 Vbeta and 13 Jbeta primers characterized the PCR. Generated by immunoSEQ multiplex PCR, the TCRdb table keeps only in-frame clones and is missing some. The sample consists of about 160,000 clones, 75% to 85% of them appearing once. Regarding this clone: Its antigen is not known.

The gene calls are TRBV6-6 and TRBJ2-7; D unclear. The source of this sequence is a man aged 45-65 years in good health and CMV-seropositive. Sequencing input: PBMCs. This CDR3 is CASSSHYEQYF. The CDR3 DNA reads as TGTGCCAGCAGTTCCCATTACGAGCAGTACTTC.